Shown below are 10 T cell receptor beta chains from a single sample sequenced in a study of cytomegalovirus exposure and HLA in healthy donors. Method: immunoSEQ multiplex PCR; TCRdb's copy keeps in-frame clones and lacks some. The top ten hold about 2.8% of the sample, which has fewer than 250,000 clones, about 83% seen once. Sequenced: PBMCs. These receptors originate from a man aged 18 to 30 in good health and CMV-seronegative.

The chain links TRBV6-1 to TRBJ1-5; D uncertain. The length of the CDR3 is 13 residues. CDR1 and CDR2 from the germline V gene are MNHNS and SASEGT. Trimming cost V 2 bases and J 12 bases, with 14 bases left between them. In DNA form, the CDR3 reads TGTGCCAGCAGTGAAAGTAACGGCCGGGTCCAGCATTTT. It is translated as CASSESNGRVQHF.

The J gene is TRBJ1-2, the V gene TRBV18, with a weak D call TRBD1 (6 bases). The V gene's germline CDR1 is KGHSH and CDR2 LQKENI. Between the trimmed V and J ends, which lost 2 bases and 4 bases, there was a span of 11 bases. This CDR3 is built from 14 residues. This chain's CDR3 is CASSPNDRTYGYTF. In DNA, the CDR3 is TGTGCCAGCTCACCAAATGACAGGACCTATGGCTACACCTTC.

The chain combines TRBV2 with TRBJ1-6; D gene uncertain. Trimming pared 5 bases from V and 11 bases from J, leaving 4 bases between. Per the germline V gene, CDR1 is SNHLY and CDR2 is FYNNEI. The CDR3 covers 10 residues. CDR3 in DNA: TGTGCCAGCAGTTTCACACCCCTCCACTTT. It codes for CASSFTPLHF. Variable domain in full (rest from reference TRBV2 and TRBJ1-6): EPEVTQTPSHQVTQMGQEVILRCVPISNHLYFYWYRQILGQKVEFLVSFYNNEISEKSEIFDDQFSVERPDGSNFTLKIRSTKLEDSAMYFCASSFTPLHFGNGTRLTVT.

The chain joins TRBV19 to TRBJ1-1, with D maybe TRBD1 (6 bases). The CDR3 is 16 amino acids. Germline lookup yields CDR1 LNHDA and CDR2 SQIVND (reference sequence). Trimming took off 3 bases at V and 0 bases at J, with 14 bases between the two ends. The CDR3 loop reads CASSIGQIPMNTEAFF. The DNA of the CDR3 is TGTGCCAGTAGTATCGGACAGATACCAATGAACACTGAAGCTTTCTTT.

This sequence joins TRBV9 and TRBJ1-3; no firm D call. Looked up from germline, CDR1 is SGDLS and CDR2 is YYNGEE. The CDR3 is made up of 16 amino acids. Trimming took off 0 bases at V and 0 bases at J, with 10 bases between the two ends. The CDR3 bases are TGTGCCAGCAGCGTAGGAGGCGGGGACTCTGGAAACACCATATATTTT. It encodes CASSVGGGDSGNTIYF.

The V and J genes are TRBV6-5 and TRBJ2-7; a weak D match, TRBD2 (7 bases). The germline V gene has CDR1 MNHEY and CDR2 SVGAGI. V lost 5 bases to trimming and J lost 4 bases, with 15 bases between them. The CDR3 runs 14 residues. In DNA form, the CDR3 reads TGTGCCAGCAGTATGGCGGGGGCGCAGTACGAGCAGTACTTC. As protein: CASSMAGAQYEQYF.

The chain carries TRBV6-5 and TRBJ2-2; the D gene is possibly TRBD1 (6 bases). CDR1 MNHEY and CDR2 SVGAGI come from the germline V gene. V lost 8 bases to trimming and J lost 0 bases, with 10 bases between them. This CDR3 has 14 residues. DNA for the CDR3: TGTGCCAGCCTGGGGGCGGCGAACACCGGGGAGCTGTTTTTT. Its protein is CASLGAANTGELFF.

The chain combines TRBV9 with TRBJ1-6; D remains unclear. The germline V gene has CDR1 SGDLS and CDR2 YYNGEE. The V and J ends lost 2 bases and 4 bases respectively, with 16 bases between them. This CDR3 contains 17 residues. The CDR3 coding sequence is TGTGCCAGCAGCGTGGGATGGGGAGGAGGATATAATTCACCCCTCCACTTT. Encoded protein: CASSVGWGGGYNSPLHF. Filled out from reference TRBV9 and TRBJ1-6, the complete variable domain reads DSGVTQTPKHLITATGQRVTLRCSPRSGDLSVYWYQQSLDQGLQFLIQYYNGEERAKGNILERFSAQQFPDLHSELNLSSLELGDSALYFCASSVGWGGGYNSPLHFGNGTRLTVT.

The chain carries TRBV5-1 and TRBJ2-7, with 8 bases aligning to TRBD1. In germline, CDR1 is SGHRS, CDR2 YFSETQ. The CDR3 has 15 residues. V lost 4 bases to trimming and J lost 3 bases; unmatched junction nucleotides: 9. Here the CDR3 reads CASSQPGQAGYEQYF. CDR3 coding DNA: TGCGCCAGCAGCCAACCGGGACAGGCGGGCTACGAGCAGTACTTC. The whole variable domain, filled in from reference TRBV5-1 and TRBJ2-7, reads KAGVTQTPRYLIKTRGQQVTLSCSPISGHRSVSWYQQTPGQGLQFLFEYFSETQRNKGNFPGRFSGRQFSNSRSEMNVSTLELGDSALYLCASSQPGQAGYEQYFGPGTRLTVT.

V is TRBV7-8 and J is TRBJ2-3, with D perhaps TRBD1 (7 bases). Germline V gives CDR1 SGHVS, CDR2 FQNEAQ. V lost 2 bases, J lost 3 bases, and 15 bases lay in between. The CDR3 contains 16 residues. CDR3 DNA sequence: TGTGCCAGCAGCTTATCAGGGGGGCCTCTTACAGATACGCAGTATTTT. The encoded protein is CASSLSGGPLTDTQYF.